This T cell receptor (beta chain) came from a study of blood T cell repertoires in COVID-19 (dated by TCRdb to about 2020). Looking at the study overall: Samples covering the acute and convalescent phases of COVID-19 were provided by collaborators in the United States, Italy and Spain. The samples were drawn from the first 160 participants of the ongoing ImmuneRACE study and from roughly 1,300 subjects provided by 6 global collaborators. The repertoires were made available in a free public database intended to serve as a resource for research on the immune response to SARS-CoV-2. The material from the prospective study consisted of cDNA or gDNA derived from T cells, B-cell-depleted T cells, or PBMCs. The dataset comprised deeply sampled blood TCRbeta repertoires from subjects exposed to, actively infected with, or recovered from COVID-19. Where HLA class I and class II types were available, the types were taken from metadata supplied by the sample provider, not from assay-based typing. A de-identified subject ID, COVID-19 status, age in years and sex were almost always included in the sample metadata.

After removal of 4 bases from V and 3 bases from J, the junction retains 4 bases not matched to a gene. The germline V gene (reference sequence) yields SGHNT for CDR1 and YYREEE for CDR2. The CDR3 runs 14 residues from the cysteine to the phenylalanine. Only the CDR3 region is kept as DNA, spanning 42 bases read in frame from base 1. Summary of the overall study and its limitations: The amount of clinical and demographic metadata varied by source and participant and was provided uncurated.

TCRbeta CDR3 regions were amplified from genomic DNA by means of the immunoSEQ Assay, a bias-controlled multiplex PCR. The paper's processing steps were these. Nucleated cell counts per sample were estimated from amplification of reference gene primers within the assay. Sequence reads were collapsed and filtered to measure the absolute abundance of every unique TCRbeta CDR3 rearrangement. Productive Simpson clonality was computed per sample as the square root of Simpson's diversity index over productive rearrangements. Here the immuneACCESS table is served through TCRdb, limited to in-frame sequences with V and J called. Missing clones are a known gap in these copies; in checked studies unresolved V genes cover under half, and the rest lacks a known reason. From that table come the V and J calls and clone size; the DNA was used to work out D and trimming. The sample table shows 180,000 or so clones, and just over 85% are seen once. Roughly 8% of the sample is taken by the ten largest.

On this clone: Its specific antigen is unknown. Base quality data are lacking; no much larger clone is found one base away.

Collaborating institutions collected whole blood in K2EDTA tubes following their own protocols. Collaborator samples were shipped for TCRbeta analysis as frozen whole blood, isolated PBMCs, or DNA extracted from either sample type. Sequencing was carried out using peripheral blood. The sequence joins TRBV5-4 to TRBJ2-5; TRBD1 agrees with 9 junctional bases. The clonotype originates from a man aged 55 to 70 with acute or convalescent COVID-19. For the CDR3, the sequence is CASSIRTGEETQYF. DNA sequence: TGTGCCAGCAGCATCCGGACAGGGGAAGAGACCCAGTACTTC. The reference TRBV5-4 and TRBJ2-5 proteins fill in what lies around the CDR3, so the full variable domain reads ETGVTQSPTHLIKTRGQQVTLRCSSQSGHNTVSWYQQALGQGPQFIFQYYREEENGRGNFPPRFSGLQFPNYSSELNVNALELDDSALYLCASSIRTGEETQYFGPGTRLLVL.